A single sample is the source of the 20 T cell receptor beta chains below, sequenced in a study of CD8+ T cells in alopecia areata. Extraction of RNA preceded its reverse transcription into cDNA, which served as the sequencing template. The table came from immunoSEQ multiplex PCR; TCRdb's copy has only in-frame clones and leaves some out. The sample consists of some 170,000 clones, roughly 50% of them appearing once. Treatment meaning: oral pan-JAK inhibitor, 5-10 mg twice daily. The material was CD4+ T cells sorted from blood, obtained at roughly week 58, from a patient treated with tofacitinib. The receptor source for this set is a human donor with alopecia areata.

V and J are TRBV15 and TRBJ1-1; the match to TRBD1 covers 7 bases. This CDR3 comprises 15 residues. The V gene end was trimmed by 1 base and the J gene end by 1 base; junction bases not matched to a gene: 3. Germline V gene data show CDR1 as LNHNV and CDR2 as YYDKDF (reference sequence). The CDR3 DNA follows: TGTGCCACCAGCAGAGGACAGGGCTGGAACACTGAAGCTTTCTTT. Its translation is CATSRGQGWNTEAFF. Filled out from reference TRBV15 and TRBJ1-1, the complete variable domain reads DAMVIQNPRYQVTQFGKPVTLSCSQTLNHNVMYWYQQKSSQAPKLLFHYYDKDFNNEADTPDNFQSRRPNTSFCFLDIRSPGLGDTAMYLCATSRGQGWNTEAFFGQGTRLTVV.

This clone was counted between two and nine times. J is TRBJ1-6 and V is TRBV10-3; 7 positions match TRBD1. In germline, CDR1 is ENHRY, CDR2 SYGVKD. J lost 7 bases, V lost 4 bases, and 10 bases had no gene match. The CDR3 is made up of 16 amino acids. Here the CDR3 DNA reads TGTGCCATCAGTGGTTCGGACAGGAAGCTAAATTCACCCCTCCACTTT. Translation gives CAISGSDRKLNSPLHF.

In the case of this clone: The germline gene is not matched at one end of the junction; a read error may be the cause. The rearrangement uses TRBV12-5 and TRBJ2-7; D is uncertain. Germline lookup yields CDR1 LGHNT and CDR2 FRNRAP. This CDR3 has 11 amino acids. The CDR3 bases are TGTGCTAGTGGTTTATCCTCCGAGCAGTACTTC. As protein: CASGLSSEQYF.

This chain uses TRBV15 with TRBJ2-2, with 10 bases matching TRBD1. This CDR3 comprises 15 residues. V lost 5 bases and J lost 4; bases outside the gene matches: 4. Germline V gene sequence: CDR1 LNHNV, CDR2 YYDKDF (reference sequence). The CDR3 reads CATSSRTGGTGELFF. The CDR3 DNA sequence: TGTGCCACCAGCTCCCGGACAGGGGGCACCGGGGAGCTGTTTTTT.

The chain uses TRBV25-1 and TRBJ1-2; D remains unclear. CDR1 is MGHDK and CDR2 is SYGVNS in the germline V gene. The CDR3 is made up of 14 amino acids. Trimming stripped 3 bases from V and 3 bases from J, with 11 bases between. The CDR3 region has the DNA TGTGCCAGCAGTGATATCGTTACAGACTATGGCTACACCTTC. This encodes CASSDIVTDYGYTF.

This clone turned up a few times. This chain uses TRBV30 with TRBJ2-4; tentative D call: TRBD1 (6 bases). The CDR3 has 15 residues. Trimming took 5 bases from V and 0 from J, leaving 14 bases between them. The V gene's germline CDR1 is GTSNPN and CDR2 SVGIG (reference sequence). CDR3 loop: CAWRGTTLAKNIQYF. The CDR3 region has the DNA TGTGCCTGGCGAGGGACAACACTAGCCAAAAACATTCAGTACTTC. The full variable domain, in which reference TRBV30 and TRBJ2-4 provide the parts outside the CDR3, is SQTIHQWPATLVQPVGSPLSLECTVEGTSNPNLYWYRQAAGRGLQLLFYSVGIGQISSEVPQNLSASRPQDRQFILSSKKLLLSDSGFYLCAWRGTTLAKNIQYFGAGTRLSVL.

The chain has TRBV28 and TRBJ1-5; no definite D call. The V end lost 6 bases, the J end lost 7 bases, and 10 bases lay between the germline ends. Germline V gene lookup returns CDR1 MDHEN and CDR2 SYDVKM. The CDR3 runs to 12 residues. Here the CDR3 DNA reads TGTGCCAGCAGGGTAAGCGCCCAGCCCCAGCATTTT. It translates to CASRVSAQPQHF.

In its sample, this clone was seen once. The V and J genes are TRBV6-5 and TRBJ1-2; D may be TRBD1 (6 bases). Per germline, CDR1 MNHEY and CDR2 SVGAGI. Between the trimmed V and J ends, which lost 6 bases and 12 bases, there was a span of 14 bases. This CDR3 region has 11 residues. The CDR3 DNA is TGTGCCAGCAGGGGAACAGGGACGAACACCTTC. Translating it yields CASRGTGTNTF.

The chain combines TRBV5-1 with TRBJ2-3; the D gene is possibly TRBD2 (7 bases). V was clipped by 3 bases and J by 3 bases, with 20 bases between them. This CDR3 has 17 amino acids. Germline assignment: CDR1 SGHRS and CDR2 YFSETQ. The CDR3 protein is CASSWAGDTRGTDTQYF. The CDR3 DNA reads as TGCGCCAGCAGCTGGGCGGGGGACACCAGAGGGACAGATACGCAGTATTTT. The variable domain in full, completed from reference TRBV5-1 and TRBJ2-3, reads KAGVTQTPRYLIKTRGQQVTLSCSPISGHRSVSWYQQTPGQGLQFLFEYFSETQRNKGNFPGRFSGRQFSNSRSEMNVSTLELGDSALYLCASSWAGDTRGTDTQYFGPGTRLTVL.

This chain links TRBV5-6 with TRBJ2-5, with 8 bases fitting TRBD1. Germline CDR1 reads SGHDT; CDR2 reads YYEEEE. V gave up 6 bases and J gave up 2 bases; unmatched junction bases: 6. The CDR3 extends over 14 amino acids. Here the CDR3 reads CASNLGQGQETQYF. In DNA, the CDR3 is TGTGCCAGCAACCTAGGACAGGGACAAGAGACCCAGTACTTC.

V usage is TRBV27 and J usage is TRBJ2-7, with D maybe TRBD1 (6 bases). V gave up 6 bases and J gave up 0 bases, with 12 bases separating them. CDR3 length equals 14 residues. Per the germline V gene, CDR1 is MNHEY and CDR2 is SMNVEV (reference sequence). CDR3 nucleotides: TGTGCCAGCAGAACAGGGCCCCTCTCCTACGAGCAGTACTTC. Translation gives CASRTGPLSYEQYF.

The chain combines TRBV15 with TRBJ1-2; D call uncertain. V lost 0 bases to trimming and J lost 2 bases, with 10 bases between them. Germline CDR1 is LNHNV and CDR2 is YYDKDF (reference sequence). CDR3 length: 15 residues. CDR3 DNA: TGTGCCACCAGCAGAGAGCGGTTGGCGAACTATGGCTACACCTTC. Protein: CATSRERLANYGYTF.

The rearrangement joins TRBV2 to TRBJ2-5, with D maybe TRBD2 (7 bases). V was cut by 7 bases and J by 4 bases, with 22 bases left in between. CDR3 length: 16 amino acids. Germline CDR1 and CDR2: SNHLY and FYNNEI. CDR3 nucleotides: TGTGCCAGCATATCTATTGAACGGGGGGCGCGAGAGACCCAGTACTTC. Its protein product is CASISIERGARETQYF.

The CDR3 DNA follows: TGTGCCAGCAGCGGGGACGGTTCATTCAATCAGCCCCAGCATTTT. Residues: CASSGDGSFNQPQHF. The chain couples TRBV7-8 to TRBJ1-5; possible D gene TRBD1, 5 bases. The CDR3 contains 15 residues. With 5 bases removed from V and 3 bases from J, the gap between germline ends came to 14 bases. Per the germline V gene, CDR1 is SGHVS and CDR2 is FQNEAQ.

This clone appeared once. This rearrangement joins TRBV30 to TRBJ2-7, with D hard to call. V was trimmed by 0 bases and J by 7 bases, leaving 10 bases between them. The germline V gene encodes CDR1 GTSNPN and CDR2 SVGIG (reference sequence). The CDR3 is 12 residues long. CDR3 nucleotides: TGTGCCTGGAGTGTAACCCCTTGGGAGCAGTACTTC. It codes for CAWSVTPWEQYF.

This chain links TRBV10-3 with TRBJ2-7; the match to TRBD1 covers 9 bases. The V and J ends lost 2 bases and 2 bases, in that order; junction bases with no gene match: 7. The CDR3 is made up of 16 amino acids. Germline values: CDR1 ENHRY, CDR2 SYGVKD. CDR3 sequence reads: CAISEPGTGTAYEQYF. DNA of the CDR3: TGTGCCATCAGTGAGCCCGGGACAGGGACCGCCTACGAGCAGTACTTC.

The table lists this clone with a count of one. This chain joins TRBV6-1 and TRBJ1-5; D is uncertain. V lost 7 bases and J 4 bases, leaving 11 bases between the germline ends. Germline loops: CDR1 MNHNS, CDR2 SASEGT. The CDR3 runs to 13 residues. Here the CDR3 DNA reads TGTGCCAGCAAGCCGGGATCGAATCAGCCCCAGCATTTT. This translates into CASKPGSNQPQHF.

This clone has more than one count but fewer than ten. CDR3 nucleotide sequence: TGCGCCAGCAGCTTGGCCGTACAGGGGACCGGGGAGCTGTTTTTT. This codes for CASSLAVQGTGELFF. V usage is TRBV5-1 and J usage is TRBJ2-2; 7 nucleotides agree with TRBD1. The CDR3 is 15 amino acids. CDR1 SGHRS and CDR2 YFSETQ come from the germline V gene. The trim removed 0 bases at V and 5 bases at J, leaving 4 bases unmatched. Full variable domain (outside the CDR3, taken from reference TRBV5-1 and TRBJ2-2): KAGVTQTPRYLIKTRGQQVTLSCSPISGHRSVSWYQQTPGQGLQFLFEYFSETQRNKGNFPGRFSGRQFSNSRSEMNVSTLELGDSALYLCASSLAVQGTGELFFGEGSRLTVL.

The rearrangement uses TRBV19 and TRBJ2-5, with a possible D match to TRBD1 (6 bases). V lost 5 bases, J lost 3 bases, and 10 bases lay in between. Germline V gives CDR1 LNHDA, CDR2 SQIVND (reference sequence). The CDR3 totals 13 residues. The CDR3 DNA sequence: TGTGCCAGTAGTGAGACAGGAAAAGAGACCCAGTACTTC. Protein product: CASSETGKETQYF.

The V and J genes are TRBV30 and TRBJ1-2; 7 positions agree with TRBD1. This CDR3 is 14 amino acids long. V lost 3 bases to trimming and J lost 7 bases; unmatched junction nucleotides: 11. The germline gives CDR1 GTSNPN, CDR2 SVGIG (reference sequence). The chain's CDR3 is CAWSGTVPRGGYTF. CDR3 DNA: TGTGCCTGGAGCGGGACAGTTCCTAGGGGTGGCTACACCTTC.